Listed here are 3 T cell receptor beta chains from one sample, sequenced in a study of T cell responses to AZD1222 COVID-19 vaccine. Profiling relied on immunoSEQ multiplex PCR, and the TCRdb table lists in-frame clones only, not all of them. Found here are about 190,000 clones, over 70% of them singletons; the top ten hold 2.5% to 3%. Sample: peripheral blood, taken on day 0 of MenACWY control vaccination. All receptors come from an adult in good health.

J is TRBJ2-3 and V is TRBV28; the match to TRBD2 covers 13 bases. CDR3 length: 16 residues. Germline CDR1 and CDR2: MDHEN and SYDVKM. With V trimmed by 5 bases and J by 2 bases, 4 bases remained unmatched. The CDR3 loop is CASSKGTSGDTDTQYF. The CDR3 DNA reads as TGTGCCAGCAGTAAAGGGACTAGCGGGGACACAGATACGCAGTATTTT.

The V call is TRBV4-3, the J call TRBJ1-1; TRBD1 might be the D (5 bases). Germline CDR1 reads LGHNA; CDR2 reads YSLEER. V was clipped by 5 bases and J by 2 bases, with 9 bases between them. This CDR3 has 13 residues. The chain's CDR3 is CASSDRTNTEAFF. The CDR3 coding sequence is TGCGCCAGCAGCGACCGGACAAACACTGAAGCTTTCTTT.

The V call is TRBV6-5, the J call TRBJ1-2; D is uncertain. Germline loops: CDR1 MNHEY, CDR2 SVGAGI. This CDR3 has 15 amino acids. With 5 bases removed from V and 1 base from J, the gap between germline ends came to 14 bases. The CDR3 sequence: CASSPAVGYNYGYTF. For the CDR3, the DNA is TGTGCCAGCAGTCCTGCCGTGGGGTATAACTATGGCTACACCTTC.